The 4 T cell receptor beta chains presented below share a single source sample, sequenced in a study of Graves' ophthalmopathy and Graves' hyperthyroidism. Amplified TCR beta CDR3 regions were obtained using RNA transcripts as template. Following a first-round RT-PCR that used HTBI primers, a second-round multiplex PCR was carried out. TCRdb redid the calling of the multiplex PCR reads with MiXCR, one entry per CDR3 protein. The sample includes roughly 400,000 distinct CDR3 sequences, about a sixth of them seen just once. Sequenced: peripheral blood. The receptors were gathered from a woman aged 18-35 years with Graves' ophthalmopathy.

This clonotype was counted many times. V usage is TRBV5-1 and J usage is TRBJ2-5, with unresolved D. Germline CDR1 and CDR2: SGHRS and YFSETQ. V was cut by 3 bases and J by 1 base, with 13 bases left in between. The CDR3 has 15 amino acids. CDR3 amino acids: CASSYLNRVQETQYF. In DNA, the CDR3 is TGCGCCAGCAGCTACCTCAATAGGGTCCAAGAGACCCAGTACTTC.

This clonotype was counted ten times or more. V gene TRBV7-2 combines with J gene TRBJ1-2; no reliable D call. CDR1 is SGHTA and CDR2 is FQGNSA in the germline V gene. CDR3 size: 14 residues. V lost 3 bases to trimming and J lost 4 bases, with 12 bases between them. The CDR3 spells CASSFKGSGYGYTF. Written as DNA, the CDR3 is TGTGCCAGCAGCTTCAAGGGTTCGGGCTATGGCTACACCTTC.

At least ten counts were recorded for this clonotype. The CDR3 reads CASSLPTGYEQYF. DNA of the CDR3: TGTGCCAGCAGTTTACCGACAGGATACGAGCAGTACTTC. The chain uses TRBV28 and TRBJ2-7, with D perhaps matching TRBD1 (6 bases). Germline lookup yields CDR1 MDHEN and CDR2 SYDVKM. Trimming cost V 2 bases and J 4 bases, with 9 bases left between them. The CDR3 has 13 residues.

This clonotype has ten or more counts. The chain couples TRBV6-2 or TRBV6-3 to TRBJ2-7; D ambiguous. The CDR3 totals 19 residues. Germline V gene lookup returns CDR1 MNHEY and CDR2 SVGEGT. V was cut by 0 bases and J by 2 bases, with 23 bases left in between. The CDR3 bases are TGTGCCAGCAGTTACTCCCTCAACATCCTCGGGTTCGATCCCTACGAGCAGTACTTC. This gives the protein CASSYSLNILGFDPYEQYF.